This T cell receptor beta chain stems from a study of blood T cell repertoires in COVID-19. In the study overall: Acute and convalescent COVID-19 specimens originated in the United States, Italy and Spain. The cDNA or gDNA used as material had been derived from T cells, B-cell-depleted T cells, or PBMCs.

CDR3 length equals 15 residues. The germline V gene has CDR1 MNHEY and CDR2 SVGAGI. In the source study's methods: Reference gene primers were amplified, and this amplification served to estimate nucleated cell counts. TCRdb's table, derived via immunoSEQ multiplex PCR, lists solely in-frame clones and lacks some. V, J and clone size reflect that table, while D and trimming were determined from the DNA. The sample lists about 190,000 clones, more than 75% occurring once. With regard to this clone: The junction departs from the called germline gene at one end, perhaps through a read error.

The sequence was collected from a man aged 40-49 years with active or convalescent COVID-19. This rearrangement joins TRBV6-5 to TRBJ1-5; D is possibly TRBD1 (5 bases). The source material was peripheral blood. CDR3 in DNA: TGTGCCAGCAGTGACTCTCCGGGGGGTAATCAGCCCCAGCATTTT. Its protein is CASSDSPGGNQPQHF.